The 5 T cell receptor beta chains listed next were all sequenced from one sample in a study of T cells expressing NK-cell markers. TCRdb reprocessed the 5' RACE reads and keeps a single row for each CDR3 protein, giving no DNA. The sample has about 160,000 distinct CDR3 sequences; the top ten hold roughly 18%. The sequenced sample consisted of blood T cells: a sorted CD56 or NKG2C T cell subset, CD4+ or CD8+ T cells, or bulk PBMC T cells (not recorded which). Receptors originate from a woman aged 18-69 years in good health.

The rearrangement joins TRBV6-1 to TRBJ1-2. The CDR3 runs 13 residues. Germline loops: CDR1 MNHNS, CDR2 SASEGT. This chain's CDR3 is CASREQANYGYTF.

CDR3 sequence reads: CASSASGRAWETQYF. The rearrangement uses TRBV5-1 and TRBJ2-5; TCRdb names TRBD2, which stays unverified in the absence of DNA. The germline gives CDR1 SGHRS, CDR2 YFSETQ. The CDR3 has 15 amino acids.

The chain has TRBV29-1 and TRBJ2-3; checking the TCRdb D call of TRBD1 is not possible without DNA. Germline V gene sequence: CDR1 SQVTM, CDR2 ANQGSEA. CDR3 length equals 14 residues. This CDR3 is CSVEVGLGVDTQYF.

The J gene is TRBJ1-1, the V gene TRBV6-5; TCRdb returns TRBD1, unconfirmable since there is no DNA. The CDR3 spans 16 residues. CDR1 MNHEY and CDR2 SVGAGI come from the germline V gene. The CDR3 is CASSYRKVQGGVSAFF.

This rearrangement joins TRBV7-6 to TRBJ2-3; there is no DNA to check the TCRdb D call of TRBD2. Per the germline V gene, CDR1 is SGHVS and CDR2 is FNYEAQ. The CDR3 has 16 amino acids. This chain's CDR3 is CASSLSLAGPTDTQYF.